The clone carrying this TCR beta chain was found once. In the original workflow: Estimated nucleated cell counts came from reference gene primer amplification. TCRdb keeps only in-frame clones here, not all; method: immunoSEQ multiplex PCR. V and J calls and clone size follow that table, whereas D and trimming were derived from the DNA. Of 250,000 to 350,000 clones listed, approximately 90% are singletons. The sample comes from a study of blood T cell repertoires in COVID-19. Study as a whole: Whether acute or convalescent, the COVID-19 samples came from the United States, Italy and Spain.

Trimming stripped 5 bases from V and 6 bases from J, with 13 bases between. CDR1 and CDR2 (germline): SGHTA, FQGNSA. CDR3 size: 14 residues. The rearrangement joins TRBV7-2 to TRBJ2-2; D perhaps matches TRBD1 (5 bases). The TCR was taken from a woman aged 25 to 45 with active or convalescent COVID-19. The sample comprised peripheral blood. CDR3 in DNA: TGTGCCAGCAGCCCACGACAGCCCCCCGGGGAGCTGTTTTTT. This gives the protein CASSPRQPPGELFF.